This T cell receptor (beta chain) was identified in a study of cytomegalovirus exposure and HLA in healthy donors (dated by TCRdb to the late 2010s). The study in broad terms: In an earlier analysis of 587 of the donors, 276 Gb of sequence data and roughly 100 million unique TCR beta sequences from some 170 million T cells were reported. Roughly 5 DR-DQ haplotypes were handled as single units for association and clustering, since linkage in the cohort was strong. An earlier analysis of 587 of the donors applied high-throughput TCR beta sequencing to assess whether each TCR beta V gene segment acted as functional or pseudogenic. Every discovery cohort repertoire had been produced on one sequencing platform. In a later analysis, previously published TCR beta repertoires from 550 to 750 donors were re-analyzed and high-resolution HLA genotyping was added so that TCR occurrence patterns could be studied. Typing coverage differed by locus: A, B, C, DRB1 and DQB1 were typed in roughly 629-640 donors, DQA1 in about 560, DPA1 in some 610, and DPB1 in around 440. HLA typing covered class I and class II loci at four-digit resolution. Of the 300 to 500 genotyped donors, 70% to 90% were placed in the genetic ancestry cluster associated with self-reported Caucasian donors. Across some 400 genotyped donors of the cohort, an average of approximately 240,000 unique TCR beta nucleotide sequences per donor were sequenced, and roughly a sixth of those sequences were non-productive. The study profiled the T cell repertoires of approximately 700 subjects by immunosequencing and related them to cytomegalovirus serostatus. An early release that covered several hundred HLA-typed donors contained about 300 gigabases of sequencing data and around 80 million unique TCR sequences. Donor age, sex, ethnicity and CMV serostatus were compiled together with the repertoire data. The aim of the study was to test whether cataloging public T cell receptors could identify signatures of past pathogen exposure. A separate validation cohort of roughly 130 different subjects was used in addition to the approximately 700-subject first cohort. The study combined high-throughput TCR immunosequencing, statistical association of individual TCRs with disease status, and machine learning to predict cytomegalovirus infection status. In a later genetic analysis, genome-wide SNP genotypes for about three fifths of the roughly 670 donors were used, and that subset was treated as a discovery cohort. The later analysis used no new phenotypic data to find candidate immune exposures, relying instead on TCR beta sequences and their occurrence across donors.

Receptor libraries were prepared by the immunoSEQ multiplex PCR assay. For the multiplex PCR, a mixture combining 60 forward primers for TCR Vbeta segments and 13 reverse primers for TCR Jbeta segments was used. The CDR3 region of rearranged TCR beta genes was amplified from genomic DNA with a multiplex PCR assay. Amplified TCR beta libraries were sequenced as 87-base-pair reads on the Illumina HiSeq System. The original methods were these. A later analysis tallied roughly 80 million unique TCR beta chains across the 666 repertoires, and about 10 million of those chains were shared by two or more donors. Raw reads were error-corrected and collapsed into unique sequences by a nearest-neighbor algorithm in which closely related sequences were merged to remove PCR and sequencing errors. To assign V, D and J gene segments, CDR3 sequences were aligned to IMGT reference sequences. For a sequence to be retained, a match of at least six nucleotides to both a V gene segment and a J gene segment was required. Rearrangements were classified as productive when the CDR3 lacked stop codons and remained in frame with V and J, and all other rearrangements were classified as non-productive. CDR3 was defined according to IMGT convention as the region running from the second conserved V-encoded cysteine to the conserved J-encoded phenylalanine. Sequences without an unambiguous match to a single V gene segment were excluded from the earlier analysis of approximately 560 of the donors. In an earlier analysis of about 590 of the donors, a V segment was called functional when productive rearrangements were above 56.7%, and segregating when the standard deviation between donors exceeded 5%. A statistical classification framework was developed to diagnose cytomegalovirus status using the catalog of TCR beta chain sequences. V and J gene assignment, in a later analysis, came from comparing TCR nucleotide sequences with IMGT/GENE-DB human TR gene sequences. A later analysis assigned CDR3 sequences and most-parsimonious VDJ recombination scenarios with the TCRdist pipeline. In a later analysis, each TCR beta chain was defined by its CDR3 amino acid sequence together with its V-gene family, and reads lacking a unique V-gene family were excluded. In a later analysis, a few hundred highly shared, low-generation-probability nucleotide sequences were removed to address suspected cross-contamination and a sequencing artifact. A later analysis calculated a clonal expansion index for each public chain from normalized within-repertoire ranks of inferred template counts. Generation probabilities in a later analysis came from a VDJ recombination model fitted to out-of-frame rearrangements, and those results were checked against IGoR. In a later analysis, TCR-TCR, TCR-HLA and TCR-CMV co-occurrence was scored with hypergeometric tests, and a repertoire-size bias correction was applied to TCR pairs. False discovery rates were estimated in a later analysis by permuting HLA or CMV assignments 20 times. A later analysis grouped co-occurring TCRs with DBSCAN, adding TCRdist sequence similarity when clustering within HLA-allele-positive subsets. For co-occurrence clustering, repertoires with fewer than 30,000 or more than 120,000 public chains were excluded, along with roughly 5 repertoires with anomalous nucleotide sharing. TCRdb took over this immuneACCESS table, retaining in-frame rearrangements with V and J assigned. Such tables are incomplete; in checked studies, under half of the missing clones stem from an unresolved V gene, and the remainder is unexplained. The V and J calls and clone size were taken over from that table, and D and trimming were inferred from the DNA. In this sample the table shows about 170,000 clones, roughly 80% of which occur a single time. The biggest ten clones account for 5.5% to 7.5% of the sample.

Paper-wide results and their limitations: This cohort had only TCR beta chains sequenced, and the lack of alpha or paired-chain data limited which features could be detected. A further reported finding was that TCR beta sequences accurately predicted the HLA-A and HLA-B alleles for most subjects in the first cohort. Strong co-occurrence of HLA alleles, especially DR and DQ, made assigning TCR associations to individual alleles difficult. In a later analysis, most CMV-associated TCR beta chains were found to appear HLA-restricted, with HLA associations seemingly driven largely by CMV exposure. According to a later analysis, TCR association rates differed among HLA loci, with DRB1 alleles showing the most associated TCRs and HLA-C alleles showing the fewest. Several of the top co-occurrence clusters appeared to be linked to parvovirus B19, influenza, CMV and Epstein-Barr virus, according to a later analysis. A group of highly shared sequence variants was considered likely to be a technical artifact of the sequencing pipeline. In a later analysis, HLA-associated TCR beta chains were found to be more clonally expanded and to have lower generation probabilities than equally common non-associated chains. A few of the identified cytomegalovirus-associated TCR beta chains were confirmed in vitro to be specific for cytomegalovirus antigens. A total of 150 to 200 TCR beta chains were listed by the study as associated with cytomegalovirus. According to the authors, the approach could potentially be generalized to other disease states and immunological phenotypes. The classifier was reported to diagnose cytomegalovirus status with high specificity and sensitivity in both the original and validation cohorts. In a later analysis, 16,951 TCR beta sequences were associated with specific HLA alleles at a false discovery rate of 0.05. Across donors, most TCR sequences were observed very rarely, whereas some public TCRs were present in many individuals. In a later genetic analysis, a missense DCLRE1C variant was associated with V-gene and J-gene trimming of TCR beta chains, and the association was replicated in an independent cohort. Correlated functional status among segregating V segments might reflect linkage disequilibrium, but an unknown experimental factor could not be ruled out. In an earlier analysis of 587 of the donors, most TCR beta V segments appeared in productive rearrangements about 90% or about 30% of the time, broadly matching IMGT annotations. Because HLA typing was missing for some donors at each locus, association tests included only the typed subset. CMV serostatus was the only immune exposure information available for the cohort. A later genetic analysis reported fewer N-insertions in productive TCRs among donors in an Asian-associated ancestry cluster than the approximately 700-donor mean. Presence/absence analyses assumed roughly uniform sequencing depth across donors, an assumption that may not hold. The earlier analysis of around 600 of the donors excluded seventeen rarely observed V segments, including chromosome 9 orphons, because counts were too low.

The cohort was made up of 500 to 800 healthy bone marrow donors. All cohort members were sampled while nominally healthy, although unrecorded immune exposures were likely present. The donor tested CMV seropositive and was one of the 289 seropositive cohort members. Each donor provided a peripheral blood sample, and peripheral blood mononuclear cells were used for TCR beta sequencing. Genomic DNA extraction from the blood cell samples was performed with the Qiagen DNeasy Blood Extraction Kit. For this clone: No cognate antigen has been identified for it. No much larger clonotype is one base removed from it; base qualities were not supplied.

The sequenced sample consisted of PBMCs. This TCR was recovered from a man aged 25 to 45 in good health and CMV-seropositive.

The sequenced DNA is TGTGCCAGCAGCGCGGCCGATGGGGGCCAGCAGTACTTC. The translation is CASSAADGGQQYF. Rearrangement joined TRBV9 to TRBJ2-7, with a tentative D gene TRBD1 over 6 matching bases. Spanning cysteine to phenylalanine, the CDR3 consists of 13 amino acids. Here the CDR3 DNA is all that survives: 39 bases in frame from base 1. V is shortened by 3 bases, J by 8 bases, and the region joining them spans 15 bases. CDR1 and CDR2 are read off the germline V gene as SGDLS and YYNGEE.